This is a list of T cell receptor beta chains from one sample in a study of prognosis after radiotherapy for stage I lung cancer. TCRdb redid the calling of the multiplex PCR reads with MiXCR, one entry per CDR3 protein. The sample records around 19,000 distinct CDR3 sequences, around three fifths being singletons. The source material was PBMCs, sampled before or after stereotactic body radiation therapy (not recorded which). These receptors originate from a donor at least 50 years old with non-small cell lung cancer. CDR3s include the opening cysteine and the closing phenylalanine or tryptophan. The order of the fields is J gene, D gene, clone size, V gene, CDR3 length, CDR3 protein, CDR3 DNA. D genes are given only for firm matches. Only some rows state a clone size, as once, few, many or a class for expanded clones.

>TRBJ1-4|TRBD1|many|TRBV7-6|14
CASSPRTGGEKLFF
TGTGCCAGCAGCCCCCGGACAGGGGGAGAAAAACTGTTTTTT
>TRBJ1-3|.|.|TRBV6-2/TRBV6-3|17
CASSYLGGIGSGNTIYF
TGTGCCAGCAGTTACTTGGGGGGTATAGGCTCTGGAAACACCATATATTTT
>TRBJ2-2|TRBD2|many|TRBV7-3|18
CASSVPGTSGRVAGELFF
TGTGCCAGCAGCGTTCCGGGGACTAGCGGGAGAGTTGCCGGGGAGCTGTTTTTT
>TRBJ2-3|TRBD2|.|TRBV4-1|18
CASSPQKVAGGPTDTQYF
TGCGCCAGCAGCCCTCAGAAGGTAGCGGGGGGGCCTACAGATACGCAGTATTTT
>TRBJ1-1|.|many|TRBV6-1|13
CASSHTENTEAFF
TGTGCCAGCAGCCACACAGAGAACACTGAAGCTTTCTTT
>TRBJ2-7|.|.|TRBV20-1|13
CSARGPYSYEQYF
TGCAGTGCTAGAGGTCCCTACTCCTACGAGCAGTACTTC
>TRBJ1-2|TRBD1|.|TRBV28|16
CASSHRGDVRSNGYTF
TGTGCCAGCAGTCACAGGGGCGATGTGCGGTCTAATGGCTACACCTTC
>TRBJ2-7|TRBD2|medium-sized|TRBV12-3/TRBV12-4|14
CASQTPRGGHEQYF
TGTGCCAGCCAAACACCACGGGGGGGCCACGAGCAGTACTTC
>TRBJ2-3|.|.|TRBV10-3|17
CAISESGGSADPGTQYF
TGTGCCATCAGTGAGTCGGGTGGGTCCGCCGACCCTGGTACGCAGTATTTT
>TRBJ2-2|.|medium-sized|TRBV5-1|15
CASSLVTANTGELFF
TGCGCCAGCAGCTTGGTTACAGCTAACACCGGGGAGCTGTTTTTT
>TRBJ1-1|.|.|TRBV7-9|14
CASSLAGMNTEAFF
TGTGCCAGCAGCTTAGCGGGGATGAACACTGAAGCTTTCTTT
>TRBJ1-2|TRBD1|.|TRBV6-2/TRBV6-3|13
CPSNGDRAYGYTF
TGTCCCAGCAATGGGGACAGGGCCTATGGCTACACCTTC
>TRBJ2-7|.|.|TRBV12-3/TRBV12-4|14
CASSFDIWAYEQYF
TGTGCCAGCAGTTTTGATATCTGGGCCTACGAGCAGTACTTC
>TRBJ2-5|.|medium-sized|TRBV11-2|13
CASKAGSQETQYF
TGTGCCAGCAAAGCAGGGTCCCAAGAGACCCAGTACTTC
>TRBJ2-7|TRBD2|.|TRBV24-1|14
CATSGAAGAYEQYF
TGTGCCACCAGTGGGGCTGCGGGGGCCTACGAGCAGTACTTC
>TRBJ2-5|TRBD2|.|TRBV6-2/TRBV6-3|15
CASNHSGSFPETQYF
TGTGCCAGCAACCATAGCGGGAGTTTTCCTGAGACCCAGTACTTC
>TRBJ2-7|TRBD1|medium-sized|TRBV7-9|14
CASSLRDRGNEQYF
TGTGCCAGCAGCTTAAGGGACAGGGGGAACGAGCAGTACTTC
>TRBJ2-3|TRBD2|many|TRBV20-1|12
CSSSGRLYTQYF
TGCAGTTCTAGCGGGAGATTATATACGCAGTATTTT
>TRBJ2-7|.|medium-sized|TRBV30|15
CAWSASLGYGYEQYF
TGTGCCTGGAGTGCTTCTCTAGGGTACGGCTACGAGCAGTACTTC
>TRBJ2-3|TRBD2|.|TRBV7-2|15
CASSLGGGSSDTQYF
TGTGCCAGCAGCTTAGGTGGCGGGAGTTCAGATACGCAGTATTTT
>TRBJ2-1|.|.|TRBV19|12
CASSSLGVEQFF
TGTGCCAGTAGCTCCCTCGGAGTTGAGCAGTTCTTC
>TRBJ2-3|.|many|TRBV28|13
CASTRQGTDTQYF
TGTGCCAGCACCCGACAGGGCACAGATACGCAGTATTTT
>TRBJ2-1|.|medium-sized|TRBV6-1|16
CASTSDAPSSYNEQFF
TGTGCCAGCACGTCGGACGCACCCAGCTCCTACAATGAGCAGTTCTTC
>TRBJ1-6|.|medium-sized|TRBV5-1|16
CASRLGGQAYNSPLHF
TGCGCCAGCCGCCTGGGCGGACAAGCCTATAATTCACCCCTCCACTTT
>TRBJ2-1|.|many|TRBV4-1|15
CASSQWDNSYNEQFF
TGCGCCAGCAGCCAGTGGGACAACTCCTACAATGAGCAGTTCTTC
>TRBJ2-7|TRBD2|.|TRBV6-2/TRBV6-3|14
CASLLTSGTVEQYF
TGTGCCAGCCTCCTTACTAGCGGGACGGTGGAGCAGTACTTC
>TRBJ2-7|.|medium-sized|TRBV12-3/TRBV12-4|16
CASSLEEHTGDYEQYF
TGTGCCAGCAGTTTAGAAGAGCACACTGGAGACTACGAGCAGTACTTC
>TRBJ2-2|TRBD1|.|TRBV12-3/TRBV12-4|14
CASSSGQTTGELFF
TGTGCCAGCAGTTCGGGACAGACCACCGGGGAGCTGTTTTTT
>TRBJ1-1|.|medium-sized|TRBV20-1|14
CSARDPGRNTEAFF
TGCAGTGCTAGAGATCCCGGGAGGAACACTGAAGCTTTCTTT
>TRBJ2-1|TRBD2|.|TRBV20-1|15
CSAPGSLAGDNEQFF
TGCAGTGCTCCGGGCTCACTAGCGGGAGACAATGAGCAGTTCTTC
>TRBJ2-3|TRBD2|many|TRBV7-9|15
CASSRTSASTDTQYF
TGTGCCAGCTCCCGGACTAGCGCGAGCACAGATACGCAGTATTTT
>TRBJ1-2|.|medium-sized|TRBV12-3/TRBV12-4|13
CASSFVQAGGYTF
TGTGCCAGCAGTTTTGTACAGGCGGGTGGCTACACCTTC
>TRBJ2-7|TRBD2|medium-sized|TRBV11-3|15
CASSLGLAGKGEQYF
TGTGCCAGCAGCTTAGGACTAGCGGGAAAGGGCGAGCAGTACTTC
>TRBJ1-6|.|.|TRBV20-1|16
CSASRGGGSYNSPLHF
TGCAGTGCTAGTCGAGGGGGAGGGTCCTATAATTCACCCCTCCACTTT
>TRBJ2-7|TRBD2|.|TRBV5-1|14
CASSLFTSANGQYF
TGCGCCAGCAGCTTGTTTACTAGCGCCAACGGGCAGTACTTC
>TRBJ2-7|TRBD2|.|TRBV4-1|18
CASSKNLFGLTGGYEQYF
TGCGCCAGCAGCAAAAACCTCTTCGGACTAACGGGAGGCTACGAGCAGTACTTC
>TRBJ2-6|TRBD1|many|TRBV7-9|17
CASSLGTGISGANVLTF
TGTGCCAGCAGCTTGGGGACAGGGATCTCTGGGGCCAACGTCCTGACTTTC
>TRBJ2-1|TRBD2|.|TRBV10-3|15
CAIKASGSSYNEQFF
TGTGCCATCAAGGCTAGCGGGAGCTCCTACAATGAGCAGTTCTTC
>TRBJ1-2|TRBD1|.|TRBV6-1|17
CASRVRGTAESNYGYTF
TGTGCCAGCAGAGTAAGAGGGACAGCAGAATCTAACTATGGCTACACCTTC
>TRBJ2-7|TRBD2|.|TRBV20-1|21
CSARKSRQGELRLAGSYEQYF
TGCAGTGCTAGAAAATCCCGACAGGGAGAGTTGAGACTAGCGGGTTCCTACGAGCAGTACTTC
>TRBJ1-5|.|many|TRBV27|16
CASRKGRVGSNQPQHF
TGTGCCAGCCGCAAAGGCAGGGTGGGTAGCAATCAGCCCCAGCATTTT
>TRBJ1-1|.|.|TRBV6-9|13
CASSYDKNSEAFF
TGTGCCAGCAGTTACGATAAGAATTCAGAAGCTTTCTTT
>TRBJ2-4|.|many|TRBV20-1|13
CSAWLGAKNIQYF
TGCAGTGCTTGGTTGGGCGCCAAAAACATTCAGTACTTC
>TRBJ2-3|.|.|TRBV5-1|14
CASSLDSDLYTQYF
TGCGCCAGCAGCTTGGATTCCGATCTGTATACGCAGTATTTT
>TRBJ1-1|.|many|TRBV3-1|15
CASSQVRAGNTEAFF
TGTGCCAGCAGCCAAGTCCGTGCCGGGAACACTGAAGCTTTCTTT
>TRBJ1-2|.|.|TRBV11-1|16
CASSPRLLDGGDGYTF
TGTGCCAGCAGCCCCCGCCTTTTGGACGGAGGCGATGGCTACACCTTC
>TRBJ2-2|TRBD1|many|TRBV24-1|15
CATGGQRANTGELFF
TGTGCCACCGGGGGACAGAGAGCGAACACCGGGGAGCTGTTTTTT
>TRBJ2-5|.|many|TRBV2|13
CASSPLGVETQYF
TGTGCCAGCAGCCCCCTTGGGGTAGAGACCCAGTACTTC